This T cell receptor (beta chain) derives from a study of blood T cell repertoires in COVID-19. Assay used: immunoSEQ multiplex PCR; TCRdb lists only in-frame clones, some missing. The sample lists hundreds of thousands of clones, 85% to 90% occurring once. The clonotype was recovered from a woman aged 40-49 years with COVID-19, enrolled during active disease. Sequenced material: peripheral blood.

The CDR3 DNA is TGTGCCAGTAACTTAGGTACAGTCTACAATGAGCAGTTCTTC. Translated: CASNLGTVYNEQFF. This chain uses TRBV19 with TRBJ2-1; no clear D gene. CDR3 length: 14 residues. Germline loops: CDR1 LNHDA, CDR2 SQIVND (reference sequence). The ends were cut back, 7 bases at V and 3 bases at J, with 13 bases in the middle.